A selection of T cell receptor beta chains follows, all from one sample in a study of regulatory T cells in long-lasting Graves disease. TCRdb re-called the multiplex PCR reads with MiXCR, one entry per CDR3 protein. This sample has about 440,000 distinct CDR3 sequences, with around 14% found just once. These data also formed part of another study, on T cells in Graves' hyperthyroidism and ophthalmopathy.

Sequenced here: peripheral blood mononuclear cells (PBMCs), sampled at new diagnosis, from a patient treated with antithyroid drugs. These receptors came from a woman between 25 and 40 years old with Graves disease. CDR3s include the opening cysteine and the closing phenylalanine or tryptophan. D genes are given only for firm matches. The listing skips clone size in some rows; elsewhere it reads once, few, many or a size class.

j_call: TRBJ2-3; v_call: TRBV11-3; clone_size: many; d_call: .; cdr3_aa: CASSQRGVSPDTQYF; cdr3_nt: TGTGCCAGCAGCCAGAGGGGAGTTTCACCGGATACGCAGTATTTT
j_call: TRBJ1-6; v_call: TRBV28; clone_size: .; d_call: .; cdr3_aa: CASSSNRGLYNSPLHF; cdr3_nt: TGTGCCAGCAGTTCGAACAGAGGACTCTATAATTCACCCCTCCACTTT
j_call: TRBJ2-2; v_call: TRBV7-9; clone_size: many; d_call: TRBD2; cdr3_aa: CASSPWEGAGELFF; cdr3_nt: TGTGCCAGCAGCCCATGGGAGGGAGCCGGGGAGCTGTTTTTT
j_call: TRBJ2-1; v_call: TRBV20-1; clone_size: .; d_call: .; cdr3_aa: CSAKDGRVQFF; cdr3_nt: TGCAGTGCAAAGGACGGACGGGTCCAGTTCTTC
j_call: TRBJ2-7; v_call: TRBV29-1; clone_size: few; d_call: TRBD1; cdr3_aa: CSVQSRDRPYEQYF; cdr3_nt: TGCAGCGTTCAGTCCCGGGACAGGCCATACGAGCAGTACTTC
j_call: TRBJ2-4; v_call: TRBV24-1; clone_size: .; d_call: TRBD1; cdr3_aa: CATSRTGASDIQYF; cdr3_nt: TGTGCCACCAGCCGGACAGGAGCGTCGGACATTCAGTACTTC
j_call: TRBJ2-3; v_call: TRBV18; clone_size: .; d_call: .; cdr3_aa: CASSPGITDTQYF; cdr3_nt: TGTGCCAGCTCACCAGGGATCACCGATACGCAGTATTTT
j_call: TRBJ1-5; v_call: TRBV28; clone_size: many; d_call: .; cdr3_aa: CASSSDGHQPQHF; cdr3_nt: TGTGCCAGCAGTTCGGACGGCCATCAGCCCCAGCATTTT
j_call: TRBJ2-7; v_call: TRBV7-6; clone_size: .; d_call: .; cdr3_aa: CASSLRQERSYEQYF; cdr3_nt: TGTGCCAGCAGCTTAAGACAGGAAAGGTCCTACGAGCAGTACTTC
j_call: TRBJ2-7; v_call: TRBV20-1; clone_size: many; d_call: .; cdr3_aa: CSARDFRGDSYEQYF; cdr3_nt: TGCAGTGCTAGAGATTTCAGGGGCGACTCCTACGAGCAGTACTTC
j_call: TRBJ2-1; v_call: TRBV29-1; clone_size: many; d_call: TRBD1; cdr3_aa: CSVVGLDRGTYNEQFF; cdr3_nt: TGCAGCGTAGTAGGCCTTGACAGGGGGACCTACAATGAGCAGTTCTTC
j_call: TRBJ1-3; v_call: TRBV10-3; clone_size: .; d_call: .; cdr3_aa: CATRTDSGNTIYF; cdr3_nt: TGTGCCACACGGACGGACTCTGGAAACACCATATATTTT
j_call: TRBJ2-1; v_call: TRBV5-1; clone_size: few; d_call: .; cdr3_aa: CASSFPGIYNEQFF; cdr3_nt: TGCGCCAGCAGCTTTCCGGGAATCTACAATGAGCAGTTCTTC
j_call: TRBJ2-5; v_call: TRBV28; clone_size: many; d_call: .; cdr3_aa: CASSLLRQTLGIQETQYF; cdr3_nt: TGTGCCAGCAGTTTATTGAGACAGACACTTGGGATTCAAGAGACCCAGTACTTC
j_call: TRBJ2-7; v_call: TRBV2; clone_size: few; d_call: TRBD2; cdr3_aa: CASSSGRAPEQYF; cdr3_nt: TGTGCCAGCTCTAGCGGGAGGGCTCCCGAGCAGTACTTC
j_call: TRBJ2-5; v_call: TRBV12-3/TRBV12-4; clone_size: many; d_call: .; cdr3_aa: CASSFEREETQYF; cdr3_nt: TGTGCCAGCAGTTTCGAGCGGGAAGAGACCCAGTACTTC
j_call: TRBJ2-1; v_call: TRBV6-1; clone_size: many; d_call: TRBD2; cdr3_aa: CASSPGLLNEQFF; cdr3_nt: TGTGCCAGCAGCCCGGGACTACTCAATGAGCAGTTCTTC
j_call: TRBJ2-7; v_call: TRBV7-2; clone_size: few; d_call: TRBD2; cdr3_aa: CASSLSKAGGPREQYF; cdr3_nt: TGTGCCAGCAGCTTAAGCAAAGCGGGAGGGCCTCGCGAGCAGTACTTC
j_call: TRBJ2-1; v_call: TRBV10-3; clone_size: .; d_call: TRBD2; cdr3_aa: CAISGGLAGGHNEQFF; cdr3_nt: TGTGCCATCAGTGGGGGACTAGCGGGAGGGCACAATGAGCAGTTCTTC
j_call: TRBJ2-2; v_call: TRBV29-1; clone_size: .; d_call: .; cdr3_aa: CSVEGDPAGELFF; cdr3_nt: TGCAGCGTTGAAGGGGATCCGGCCGGGGAGCTGTTTTTT
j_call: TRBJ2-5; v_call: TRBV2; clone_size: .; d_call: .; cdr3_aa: CASRVEGAGETQYF; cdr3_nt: TGTGCCAGCAGGGTGGAGGGGGCTGGGGAGACCCAGTACTTC
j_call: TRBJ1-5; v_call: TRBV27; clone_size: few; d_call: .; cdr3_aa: CASSLSQFNQPQHF; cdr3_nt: TGTGCCAGCAGTTTATCACAGTTTAATCAGCCCCAGCATTTT
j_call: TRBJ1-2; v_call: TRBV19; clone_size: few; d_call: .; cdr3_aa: CASRLDRLQSGYTF; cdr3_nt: TGTGCCAGTAGACTGGACCGCCTTCAGTCTGGCTACACCTTC
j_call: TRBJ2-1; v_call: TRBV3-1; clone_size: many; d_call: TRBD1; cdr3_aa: CASSPGTGPYNEQFF; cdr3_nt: TGTGCCAGCAGCCCTGGGACAGGACCCTACAATGAGCAGTTCTTC
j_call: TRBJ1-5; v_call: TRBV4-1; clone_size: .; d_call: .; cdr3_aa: CASSQGVGSNQPQHF; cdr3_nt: TGCGCCAGCAGCCAAGGGGTCGGGAGCAATCAGCCCCAGCATTTT
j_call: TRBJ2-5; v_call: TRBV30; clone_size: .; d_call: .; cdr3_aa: CAWSVLPETQYF; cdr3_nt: TGTGCCTGGAGTGTACTCCCAGAGACCCAGTACTTC
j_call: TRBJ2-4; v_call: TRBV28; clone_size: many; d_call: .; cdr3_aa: CASSLGRGLAKNIQYF; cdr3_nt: TGTGCCAGCAGTTTGGGGCGAGGGCTAGCCAAAAACATTCAGTACTTC
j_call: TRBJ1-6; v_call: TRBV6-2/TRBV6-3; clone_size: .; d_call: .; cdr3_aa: CASSLDSLALHF; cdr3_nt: TGTGCCAGCAGTCTAGACAGTTTGGCCCTCCACTTT
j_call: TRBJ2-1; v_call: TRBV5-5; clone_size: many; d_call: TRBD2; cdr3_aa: CASSLVGTSERNEQFF; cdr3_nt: TGTGCCAGCAGCTTGGTAGGGACTAGCGAGCGAAATGAGCAGTTCTTC
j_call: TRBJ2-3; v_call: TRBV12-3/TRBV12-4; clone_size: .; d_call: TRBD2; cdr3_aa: CASSWMPGLAGAESDTQYF; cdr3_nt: TGTGCCAGCAGTTGGATGCCGGGACTAGCGGGGGCTGAGTCAGATACGCAGTATTTT
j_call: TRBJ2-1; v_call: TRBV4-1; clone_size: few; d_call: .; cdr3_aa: CASEERAGVVYEQFF; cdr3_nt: TGCGCCAGCGAAGAGCGGGCTGGGGTTGTCTATGAGCAGTTCTTC
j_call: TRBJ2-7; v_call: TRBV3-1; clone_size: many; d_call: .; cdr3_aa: CASKVTDSYEQYF; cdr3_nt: TGTGCCAGCAAGGTGACGGACTCCTACGAGCAGTACTTC
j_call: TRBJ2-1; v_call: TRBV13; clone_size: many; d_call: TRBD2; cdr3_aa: CASSLWAGTSGYNEQFF; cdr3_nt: TGTGCCAGCAGCTTGTGGGCGGGGACTAGCGGATACAATGAGCAGTTCTTC
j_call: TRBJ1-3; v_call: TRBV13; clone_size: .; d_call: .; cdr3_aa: CASSLSGSENTIYF; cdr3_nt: TGTGCCAGCAGCTTAAGTGGGAGTGAAAACACCATATATTTT
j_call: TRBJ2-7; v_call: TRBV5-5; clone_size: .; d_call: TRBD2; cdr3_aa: CASSFLTSGNEQYF; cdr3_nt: TGTGCCAGCAGCTTCCTGACTAGCGGAAACGAGCAGTACTTC
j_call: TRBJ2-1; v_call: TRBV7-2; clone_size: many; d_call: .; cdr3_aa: CASSLIIDEQFF; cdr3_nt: TGTGCCAGCAGCTTAATTATCGATGAGCAGTTCTTC
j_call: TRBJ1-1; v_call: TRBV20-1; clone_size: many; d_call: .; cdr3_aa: CSASLGMNTEAFF; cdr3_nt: TGCAGTGCTAGTCTAGGGATGAACACTGAAGCTTTCTTT
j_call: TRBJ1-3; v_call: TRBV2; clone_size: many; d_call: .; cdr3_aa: CASREGGPGHTIYF; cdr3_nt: TGTGCCAGCAGAGAAGGGGGTCCTGGACACACCATATATTTT
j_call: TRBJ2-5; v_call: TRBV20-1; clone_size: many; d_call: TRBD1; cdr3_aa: CSARDPRTGAETQYF; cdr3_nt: TGCAGTGCTAGGGACCCGAGGACAGGGGCCGAGACCCAGTACTTC
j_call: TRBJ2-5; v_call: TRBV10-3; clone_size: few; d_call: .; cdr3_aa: CAISRDTEDPQETQYF; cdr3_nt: TGTGCCATCAGTCGGGACACCGAAGACCCACAAGAGACCCAGTACTTC
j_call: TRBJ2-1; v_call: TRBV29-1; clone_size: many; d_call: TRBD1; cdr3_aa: CSVSGQGARGAGADEQFF; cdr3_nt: TGCAGCGTTTCTGGACAGGGGGCGCGGGGGGCGGGGGCGGATGAGCAGTTCTTC
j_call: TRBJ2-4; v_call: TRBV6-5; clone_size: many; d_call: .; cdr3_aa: CASSYPTREWWAKNIQYF; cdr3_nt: TGTGCCAGCAGTTACCCGACTAGGGAGTGGTGGGCCAAAAACATTCAGTACTTC
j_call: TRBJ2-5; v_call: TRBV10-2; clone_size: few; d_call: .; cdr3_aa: CASSRDLGETQYF; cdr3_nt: TGCGCCAGCAGCAGGGACTTAGGAGAGACCCAGTACTTC
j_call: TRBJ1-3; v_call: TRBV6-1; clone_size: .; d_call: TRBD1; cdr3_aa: CASSPWTGSGNTIYF; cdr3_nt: TGTGCCAGCAGTCCCTGGACAGGTTCTGGAAACACCATATATTTT
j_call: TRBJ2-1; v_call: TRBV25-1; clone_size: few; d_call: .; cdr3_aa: CASSRISSYNEQFF; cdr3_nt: TGTGCCAGCAGCCGGATCAGCTCCTACAATGAGCAGTTCTTC
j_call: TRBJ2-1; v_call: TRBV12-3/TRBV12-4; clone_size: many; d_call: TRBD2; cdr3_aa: CASRPGLAGGGSYNEQFF; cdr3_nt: TGTGCCAGCAGGCCGGGACTAGCGGGAGGAGGGTCCTACAATGAGCAGTTCTTC
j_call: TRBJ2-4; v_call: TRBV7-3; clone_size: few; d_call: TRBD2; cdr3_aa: CASSFYGRAGRAKNIQYF; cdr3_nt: TGTGCCAGCAGCTTTTACGGGAGGGCCGGTCGGGCCAAAAACATTCAGTACTTC
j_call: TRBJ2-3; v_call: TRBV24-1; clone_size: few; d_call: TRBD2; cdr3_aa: CATSDPLATGDTQYF; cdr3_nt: TGTGCCACCAGTGATCCACTAGCGACGGGGGATACGCAGTATTTT
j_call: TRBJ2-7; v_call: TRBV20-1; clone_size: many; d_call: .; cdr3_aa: CSATASTTSILYEQYF; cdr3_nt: TGCAGTGCAACGGCTTCGACTACGTCTATCCTGTACGAGCAGTACTTC
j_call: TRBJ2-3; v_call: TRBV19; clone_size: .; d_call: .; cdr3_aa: CASSSLVDKTTDTQYF; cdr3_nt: TGTGCCAGTAGTAGCCTCGTGGATAAGACCACAGATACGCAGTATTTT
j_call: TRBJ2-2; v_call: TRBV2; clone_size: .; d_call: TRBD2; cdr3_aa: CASSFPIGGVNTGELFF; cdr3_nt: TGCGCCAGCAGCTTCCCTATTGGGGGGGTGAACACCGGGGAGCTGTTTTTT
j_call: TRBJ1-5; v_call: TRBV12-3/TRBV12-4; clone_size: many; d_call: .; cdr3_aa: CASRGGGVSNQPQHF; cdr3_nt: TGTGCCAGCAGGGGGGGAGGGGTTAGCAATCAGCCCCAGCATTTT
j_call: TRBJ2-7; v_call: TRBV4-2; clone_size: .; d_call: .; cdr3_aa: CASSQGTSGQYF; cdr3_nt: TGTGCCAGCAGCCAGGGCACCTCGGGGCAGTACTTC